Following are 20 T cell receptor beta chains from one sample sequenced in a study of T cell repertoires in cytomegalovirus infection. The antigens these receptors bind are not known. One entry per CDR3 protein, called by TCRdb with MiXCR from the reads. In the table there are about 830,000 distinct CDR3 sequences, about 33% of which are singletons. This sample comprised cultured CD8+ T cells from PBMCs, obtained from culture after CMV antigen stimulation. The receptors here all came from a human donor in good health (CMV status not recorded). Some clones in this sample may be carry-over from other donors' samples.

The rearrangement joins TRBV27 to TRBJ2-1; 9 bases fit TRBD2. Trimming removed 3 bases from V and 8 bases from J; junction bases left unmatched: 14. The CDR3 covers 17 residues. CDR1 and CDR2 (germline): MNHEY, SMNVEV (reference sequence). CDR3 loop: CASSFLLAGGPSDEQFF. The CDR3 DNA follows: TGTGCCAGCAGTTTCCTACTGGCGGGGGGGCCATCAGATGAGCAGTTCTTC.

The table lists this clonotype with a few counts. The J gene is TRBJ2-5, the V gene TRBV10-3; 11 bases line up with TRBD2. Per germline, CDR1 ENHRY and CDR2 SYGVKD. V trimming: 6 bases; J trimming: 5 bases; junction bases outside the gene matches: 11. This CDR3 region has 16 residues. This chain's CDR3 is CAIRGRTSGGAETQYF. CDR3 DNA: TGTGCCATCAGGGGAAGAACTAGCGGGGGAGCGGAGACCCAGTACTTC.

This clonotype has ten or more counts. The chain uses TRBV7-2 and TRBJ2-7; the D gene could be TRBD1 or TRBD2 (5 bases each). Germline-derived CDR1 and CDR2 are SGHTA and FQGNSA. V lost 3 bases and J 3 bases, leaving 12 bases between the germline ends. CDR3 length: 14 amino acids. The CDR3 loop is CASSLWDGHYEQYV. As DNA, the CDR3 is TGTGCCAGCAGCTTGTGGGACGGACACTACGAGCAGTACGTC.

This clonotype came up a few times. The chain uses TRBV12-3 or TRBV12-4 and TRBJ1-2, with 7 bases fitting TRBD1. J lost 2 bases, V lost 7 bases, and 7 bases had no gene match. The CDR3 has 14 amino acids. The CDR3 DNA is TGTGCCAGCACCCCCGGGACAGTCAACTATGGCTACACCTTC. This gives the protein CASTPGTVNYGYTF.

V and J are TRBV13 and TRBJ1-1; D unclear. The V and J ends lost 2 bases and 8 bases respectively, with 9 bases between them. The length of the CDR3 is 12 residues. Germline V gene data show CDR1 as PRHDT and CDR2 as FYEKMQ (reference sequence). Here the CDR3 reads CASSLSTPEAFF. For the CDR3, the DNA is TGTGCCAGCAGCTTATCGACACCAGAAGCTTTCTTT.

This clonotype was seen many times. The J gene is TRBJ1-1, the V gene TRBV6-6; D may be TRBD1 (6 bases). This CDR3 is built from 12 residues. The V and J ends lost 5 bases and 12 bases respectively, with 16 bases between them. Germline loops: CDR1 MNHNY, CDR2 SVGAGI (reference sequence). This CDR3 reads CASSNRGGQSFF. The CDR3, as DNA: TGTGCCAGCAGTAACCGCGGGGGCCAATCTTTCTTT.

This clonotype was recorded at least ten times. The CDR3 nucleotides are TGTGCCAGCAGTTACTCTATCCAGTACCAAGAGACCCAGTACTTC. It translates to CASSYSIQYQETQYF. The rearrangement uses TRBV6-6 and TRBJ2-5; no firm D call. The CDR3 sequence is 15 residues long. Trimming stripped 0 bases from V and 0 bases from J, with 8 bases between. CDR1 is MNHNY, CDR2 SVGAGI, per germline (reference sequence).

This clonotype appeared many times. The genes are TRBV7-6 and TRBJ2-1, with 8 bases that match TRBD2. From germline, CDR1 is SGHVS and CDR2 FNYEAQ. CDR3 size: 16 residues. Trimming at V came to 5 bases and at J to 0 bases, leaving 6 bases not matched to a gene. The CDR3 reads CASSPVAGSSYNEQFF. DNA of the CDR3: TGTGCCAGCAGCCCAGTAGCGGGGAGCTCCTACAATGAGCAGTTCTTC.

A few counts support this clonotype. V is TRBV7-6 and J is TRBJ2-1; no clear D. The length of the CDR3 is 17 residues. The germline CDR1 and CDR2 sequences are SGHVS and FNYEAQ. V was clipped by 4 bases and J by 0 bases, with 16 bases between them. As DNA, the CDR3 is TGTGCCAGCAGCTCTTTCTCCGGGCTGAGCTCCTACAATGAGCAGTTCTTC. Translated: CASSSFSGLSSYNEQFF. Filled out from reference TRBV7-6 and TRBJ2-1, the complete variable domain reads GAGVSQSPRYKVTKRGQDVALRCDPISGHVSLYWYRQALGQGPEFLTYFNYEAQQDKSGLPNDRFSAERPEGSISTLTIQRTEQRDSAMYRCASSSFSGLSSYNEQFFGPGTRLTVL.

This clonotype was picked up a small number of times. The rearrangement uses TRBV10-3 and TRBJ2-1; tentatively, D is TRBD2 (7 bases). V was cut by 4 bases and J by 8 bases, with 15 bases left in between. Germline V gene data show CDR1 as ENHRY and CDR2 as SYGVKD. The CDR3 contains 14 residues. The CDR3 DNA reads TGTGCCATCAGTGCGGGGGGCCTTGGTCATGAGCAGTTCTTC. Translation gives CAISAGGLGHEQFF.

This clonotype was recorded a few times. The chain combines TRBV27 with TRBJ2-7; maybe TRBD1 (5 bases). Germline lookup yields CDR1 MNHEY and CDR2 SMNVEV (reference sequence). The V gene lost 4 bases and the J gene lost 1 base, with 8 bases spanning the gap. The CDR3 extends over 13 amino acids. The CDR3 protein is CASSWKGSYEQYF. DNA for the CDR3: TGTGCCAGCAGTTGGAAGGGGTCCTACGAGCAGTACTTC.

The V gene is TRBV7-6, the J gene TRBJ2-7, with D maybe TRBD1 (6 bases). The CDR3 runs to 13 residues. Trimming pared 8 bases from V and 0 bases from J, leaving 11 bases between. CDR1 is SGHVS and CDR2 is FNYEAQ in the germline V gene. In DNA, the CDR3 is TGTGCCAGCGTTGGGGACACCTCCTACGAGCAGTACTTC. This codes for CASVGDTSYEQYF.

The chain has TRBV27 and TRBJ1-1; 9 nucleotides match TRBD1. Trimming took 3 bases from V and 1 from J; bases not matched to a gene: 9. The CDR3 has 17 residues. The germline V gene encodes CDR1 MNHEY and CDR2 SMNVEV (reference sequence). CDR3 amino acids: CASSFLGPDRGNTEAFF. CDR3 coding DNA: TGTGCCAGCAGTTTTTTGGGGCCGGACAGGGGGAACACTGAAGCTTTCTTT.

The table lists this clonotype with many counts. J is TRBJ1-5 and V is TRBV7-2; TRBD1 matches 9 bases. Germline trimming cut 2 bases from V and 5 bases from J; bases unmatched to any gene: 1. This CDR3 has 14 residues. The germline V gene encodes CDR1 SGHTA and CDR2 FQGNSA. CDR3 sequence: CASSLWTGDQPQHF. The CDR3, as DNA: TGTGCCAGCAGCTTATGGACAGGGGATCAGCCCCAGCATTTT. Full variable domain (rest looked up from reference TRBV7-2 and TRBJ1-5): GAGVSQSPSNKVTEKGKDVELRCDPISGHTALYWYRQSLGQGLEFLIYFQGNSAPDKSGLPSDRFSAERTGGSVSTLTIQRTQQEDSAVYLCASSLWTGDQPQHFGDGTRLSIL.

This clonotype was found a few times. This chain joins TRBV5-1 and TRBJ2-3; D call uncertain. CDR3 size: 14 residues. Deletions cut 0 bases from V and 5 bases from J, with 10 bases between. Looked up from germline, CDR1 is SGHRS and CDR2 is YFSETQ. CDR3 nucleotide sequence: TGCGCCAGCAGCTTGGAAGAGCCGAGAGATACGCAGTATTTT. It yields the protein CASSLEEPRDTQYF. The full variable domain, rest sourced from reference TRBV5-1 and TRBJ2-3, is KAGVTQTPRYLIKTRGQQVTLSCSPISGHRSVSWYQQTPGQGLQFLFEYFSETQRNKGNFPGRFSGRQFSNSRSEMNVSTLELGDSALYLCASSLEEPRDTQYFGPGTRLTVL.

This clonotype was found a few times. V is TRBV27 and J is TRBJ2-7; D tentatively reads TRBD1 or TRBD2 (5 bases each). The CDR3 is 14 residues long. V dropped 5 bases and J dropped 7 bases, with 18 bases sitting between them. CDR1 is MNHEY, CDR2 SMNVEV, per germline (reference sequence). CDR3 residues: CASSEGPSPGEQYV. CDR3 coding DNA: TGTGCCAGCAGTGAGGGACCGTCCCCTGGGGAGCAGTACGTC.

The chain recombines TRBV18 with TRBJ1-5; perhaps TRBD1 as D (6 bases). Trimming stripped 6 bases from V and 7 bases from J, with 16 bases between. The V gene's germline CDR1 is KGHSH and CDR2 LQKENI. The CDR3 length is 14 residues. The CDR3 coding sequence is TGTGCCAGCTCGCTGGGGACAACGGAACAGCCCCAGCATTTT. It translates to CASSLGTTEQPQHF.

This clonotype was found a few times. J is TRBJ2-5 and V is TRBV2, with TRBD2 matching over 10 bases. CDR3 length: 15 residues. Trimming at V came to 6 bases and at J to 0 bases, leaving 4 bases not matched to a gene. Looked up from germline, CDR1 is SNHLY and CDR2 is FYNNEI. In nucleotides, the CDR3 is TGTGCCAGCAGCGCTAGCGGGGGAGACCAAGAGACCCAGTACTTC. Encoded protein: CASSASGGDQETQYF.

In this sample, this clonotype turned up many times. This chain joins TRBV7-6 and TRBJ2-5; perhaps D is TRBD1 or TRBD2 (6 bases each). The CDR3 has 17 amino acids. Germline V gene data show CDR1 as SGHVS and CDR2 as FNYEAQ. Trimming shortened V by 5 bases and J by 2 bases, and 21 bases separated the two germline ends. CDR3 sequence reads: CASSLFRRGNVQETQYF. CDR3 coding DNA: TGTGCCAGCAGCCTTTTTCGGAGGGGGAACGTGCAAGAGACCCAGTACTTC.

This clonotype occurred many times. The V gene is TRBV7-8, the J gene TRBJ2-4; no definite D call. The V and J ends lost 1 base and 7 bases respectively, with 17 bases between them. Looked up from germline, CDR1 is SGHVS and CDR2 is FQNEAQ. This CDR3 is 16 amino acids long. The chain's CDR3 is CASSLELGWGANIQYF. CDR3 coding DNA: TGTGCCAGCAGCTTAGAATTAGGGTGGGGTGCGAACATTCAGTACTTC. The variable domain in full, completed from reference TRBV7-8 and TRBJ2-4, reads GAGVSQSPRYKVAKRGQDVALRCDPISGHVSLFWYQQALGQGPEFLTYFQNEAQLDKSGLPSDRFFAERPEGSVSTLKIQRTQQEDSAVYLCASSLELGWGANIQYFGAGTRLSVL.